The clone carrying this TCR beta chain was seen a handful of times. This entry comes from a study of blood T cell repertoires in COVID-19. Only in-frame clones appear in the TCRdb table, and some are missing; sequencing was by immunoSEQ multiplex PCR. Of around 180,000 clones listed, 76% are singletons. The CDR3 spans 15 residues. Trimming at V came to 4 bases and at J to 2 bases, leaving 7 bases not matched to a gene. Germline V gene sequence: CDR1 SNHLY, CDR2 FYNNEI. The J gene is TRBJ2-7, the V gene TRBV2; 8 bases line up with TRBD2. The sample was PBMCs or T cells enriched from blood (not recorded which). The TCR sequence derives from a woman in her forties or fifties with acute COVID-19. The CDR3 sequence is CASSGYSGGAYEQYV. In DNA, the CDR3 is TGTGCCAGCAGTGGGTATTCGGGGGGGGCCTACGAGCAGTACGTC.